What follows is one TCR beta chain and its context. Its antigen remains unidentified. A much larger clone lies one base from this, so it may be a read error. DNA and RNA were both co-extracted from 20-30 mg of bulk tissue that had not been sorted. Patients diagnosed with primary liver carcinoma received treatment through surgical resection. The data originate from a study of tumor-infiltrating lymphocytes in primary liver carcinoma. Notes on the study in general: Tumors significantly exceeded blood in top-250-clone fraction (p = 0.039).

The germline V gene has CDR1 MDHEN and CDR2 SYDVKM. The junction had 14 bases not matched to a gene; V was cut back by 5 bases and J by 2 bases. This CDR3 region has 18 residues. Starting material of roughly 0.45 ug total RNA yielded TCR beta cDNA via a constant-region primer. What produced the TCR beta libraries was three nested multiplex PCR rounds using slightly modified ARM-PCR. The first two PCR rounds used TRBV1-TRBV30 forward primers with a C-beta reverse primer, nine to eleven cycles each. TCRdb ran MiXCR on the multiplex PCR reads and lists one entry per CDR3 protein. Among 70,000 to 75,000 distinct CDR3 sequences listed, over 60% were seen once.

This sequence was found in a man aged 40-50 years with primary liver carcinoma and hepatitis B virus infection. The sequencing sample was made of liver tumor tissue from sampling region 4. The subset: tumor region T4, right-lateral pole. The chain is built from TRBV28 and TRBJ2-3, with 9 bases lining up with TRBD1. The CDR3 coding sequence is TGTGCCAGCAGTATGGACAGGGGAGTGAGCGGGATCACAGATACGCAGTATTTT. Protein: CASSMDRGVSGITDTQYF.